One T cell receptor (beta chain) is described in this entry. No antigen is known for it. Approximately 200 ng DNA, approximately 31,000 T cell genomes, went into each sorted-subset replicate PCR. The repertoire was sequenced with immunoSEQ multiplex PCR; TCRdb's copy has only in-frame clones and lacks some. The sample has about 960,000 clones; over 75% are singletons. The data are from a study of shared clonotypes between healthy human individuals. Study-level points and caveats: What limited the represented genetic and exposure-history diversity was the small number of donors.

The CDR3 extends over 11 amino acids. The chain couples TRBV21-1 to TRBJ2-7; the table's D call TRBD2 went unverified against the DNA. TRBV21-1 is assigned pseudogene status. Sequenced sample: memory CD4+ T cells sorted from blood. Subset noted: CD45RA-negative fraction. This receptor was identified in a man between 18 and 35 years old in good health. This CDR3 reads CASSISYEQYF. The CDR3 bases are TGTGCCAGCTCTATTTCCTACGAGCAGTACTTC.